A selection of T cell receptor beta chains follows, all from one sample in a study of blood T cell repertoires in COVID-19. The assay was immunoSEQ multiplex PCR, and TCRdb's table has in-frame clones only and misses some. The table shows 95,000 to 150,000 clones, with around 86% occurring only once. The sequenced material came from peripheral blood. These receptor sequences come from a woman in her seventies with acute or convalescent COVID-19. The CDR3 runs from the conserved cysteine through the conserved F or W. D genes are given only for firm matches. Clone size is shown for a subset of rows, as once, few, many or a class of expanded clone.

.	TRBV3-1/TRBV3-2	.	TRBJ2-1	CASSQGGSEGNEQFF	TGTGCCAGCAGCCAAGGGGGAAGTGAGGGCAATGAGCAGTTCTTC
.	TRBV30	.	TRBJ2-3	CAWSVLGRGRIMTGRTDTQYF	TGTGCCTGGAGTGTACTTGGTAGGGGCCGAATTATGACCGGACGCACAGATACGCAGTATTTT
.	TRBV6-5	few	TRBJ2-2	CASRLYRAGELFF	TGTGCCAGCAGGCTTTACCGGGCCGGGGAGCTGTTTTTT
TRBD1	TRBV19	once	TRBJ1-2	CASSRRTGADGYTF	TGTGCCAGTAGTAGGAGGACAGGGGCCGATGGCTACACCTTC
.	TRBV28	.	TRBJ2-4	CASSRTIGAGGNIQYF	TGTGCCAGCAGCCGTACGATTGGGGCCGGTGGGAACATTCAGTACTTC
.	TRBV11-2	.	TRBJ2-3	CASSRNPGSDTDTQYF	TGTGCCAGCAGCCGCAACCCGGGGAGCGATACAGATACGCAGTATTTT
.	TRBV30	.	TRBJ2-5	CAWSPPGATGTQYF	TGTGCCTGGAGTCCACCAGGGGCGACTGGGACCCAGTACTTC
.	TRBV28	.	TRBJ1-2	CASSLSGNYGYTF	TGTGCCAGCAGTTTATCAGGGAACTATGGCTACACCTTC
.	TRBV28	.	TRBJ2-7	CASSFRLQSYEQYF	TGTGCCAGCAGTTTTAGGCTACAGTCCTACGAGCAGTACTTC
.	TRBV29-1	.	TRBJ1-2	CSVESEGILNGYTF	TGCAGCGTTGAATCGGAGGGGATACTGAATGGCTACACCTTC
.	TRBV7-9	.	TRBJ1-6	CASSLDGDSPLHF	TGTGCCAGCAGCCTAGACGGGGATTCACCCCTCCACTTT
.	TRBV4-1	.	TRBJ1-2	CASSVRDTTNYGYTF	TGCGCCAGCAGCGTCCGGGATACCACTAACTATGGCTACACCTTC
.	TRBV27	.	TRBJ2-7	CASSPQGPSEQYF	TGTGCCAGCAGCCCCCAGGGCCCCTCCGAGCAGTACTTC
TRBD1	TRBV6-6	.	TRBJ1-5	CASSYRGQGGDQPQHF	TGTGCCAGCAGTTACAGGGGGCAGGGCGGCGATCAGCCCCAGCATTTT
.	TRBV19	few	TRBJ1-5	CASSITRDGNQPQHF	TGTGCCAGTAGTATAACCAGGGATGGCAATCAGCCCCAGCATTTT
TRBD1	TRBV7-3	.	TRBJ2-7	CASSSDRGHEQYF	TGTGCCAGCAGCTCCGACAGGGGGCACGAGCAGTACTTC
.	TRBV5-1	once	TRBJ1-4	CASSLGSGTQNELFF	TGCGCCAGCAGCTTGGGTTCGGGAACCCAGAATGAACTGTTTTTT
TRBD1	TRBV5-4	.	TRBJ1-2	CASSADRDYGYTF	TGTGCCAGCAGCGCGGACAGGGACTATGGCTACACCTTC
.	TRBV15	.	TRBJ1-2	CATSLEDSYYGYTF	TGTGCCACCAGCTTAGAGGACAGTTACTATGGCTACACCTTC
TRBD2	TRBV14	.	TRBJ2-7	CASSPLSGGAHEQYF	TGTGCCAGCAGCCCCCTTAGCGGGGGGGCTCACGAGCAGTACTTC
TRBD1	TRBV12-3/TRBV12-4	.	TRBJ1-1	CASSLGQATEAFF	TGTGCCAGCAGCCTGGGACAGGCCACTGAAGCTTTCTTT
TRBD2	TRBV5-4	.	TRBJ2-1	CASSRAGGSDEQFF	TGTGCCAGCAGCCGAGCGGGAGGGAGCGATGAGCAGTTCTTC
.	TRBV28	few	TRBJ1-5	CASSLVGGQPQHF	TGTGCCAGCAGTTTGGTGGGGGGTCAGCCCCAGCATTTT
TRBD1	TRBV28	.	TRBJ2-6	CASSPSTGGAFGANVLTF	TGTGCCAGCAGTCCTTCCACAGGGGGCGCTTTTGGGGCCAACGTCCTGACTTTC
TRBD1	TRBV4-1	.	TRBJ2-7	CASSLRQGAYEQYF	TGCGCCAGCAGCCTCCGACAGGGGGCGTACGAGCAGTACTTC
.	TRBV11-3	few	TRBJ2-2	CASISLGGAQAGELFF	TGTGCCAGCATCTCCCTGGGCGGGGCGCAGGCCGGGGAGCTGTTTTTT
TRBD1	TRBV10-3	.	TRBJ1-1	CAISPGQGWTEAFF	TGTGCCATCAGTCCGGGACAGGGGTGGACTGAAGCTTTCTTT
TRBD1	TRBV5-1	.	TRBJ1-4	CASSHDGQDEKLFF	TGCGCCAGCAGCCACGACGGACAGGATGAAAAACTGTTTTTT
.	TRBV5-4	.	TRBJ1-2	CASSLDGTSASTF	TGTGCCAGCAGCTTGGACGGGACAAGTGCTAGCACCTTC
TRBD1	TRBV19	.	TRBJ2-1	CASTLRDRGFPNEQFF	TGTGCCAGTACCCTCAGGGACAGGGGCTTTCCCAATGAGCAGTTCTTC
TRBD1	TRBV24-1	.	TRBJ1-2	CATSGGQYYGYTF	TGTGCCACCAGTGGGGGACAGTACTATGGCTACACCTTC
TRBD1	TRBV9	.	TRBJ1-5	CASQRGQGEIWSNQPQHF	TGTGCCAGCCAGAGGGGACAGGGAGAAATTTGGTCGAATCAGCCCCAGCATTTT
TRBD1	TRBV29-1	.	TRBJ1-1	CSGKRQGTTEAFF	TGCAGCGGGAAAAGACAGGGGACCACTGAAGCTTTCTTT
.	TRBV9	.	TRBJ1-6	CASSEQGDNSPLHF	TGTGCCAGCAGCGAACAGGGAGATAATTCACCCCTCCACTTT
TRBD1	TRBV6-1	.	TRBJ1-5	CASSEKGDSFNQPQHF	TGTGCCAGCAGTGAAAAAGGGGACAGCTTTAATCAGCCCCAGCATTTT
TRBD1	TRBV5-5	few	TRBJ2-5	CASSRTPGGQGETQYF	TGTGCCAGCAGCCGAACCCCAGGGGGCCAGGGAGAGACCCAGTACTTC
TRBD1	TRBV6-6	.	TRBJ2-7	CASSRSGTENYEQYF	TGTGCCAGCAGTCGATCGGGGACAGAGAACTACGAGCAGTACTTC
TRBD2	TRBV5-1	.	TRBJ2-2	CASSLAGTRGTGELFF	TGCGCCAGCAGCTTGGCAGGGACTAGGGGAACCGGGGAGCTGTTTTTT
TRBD1	TRBV10-2	.	TRBJ2-7	CASSEGRDSEQYF	TGCGCCAGCAGTGAAGGCCGGGACAGCGAGCAGTACTTC
TRBD2	TRBV2	.	TRBJ2-7	CASRRTSGGRYEQYF	TGTGCCAGCAGACGGACTAGCGGGGGCCGCTACGAGCAGTACTTC
.	TRBV4-2	.	TRBJ2-5	CASKQGALTETQYF	TGTGCCAGCAAACAGGGCGCCTTGACTGAGACCCAGTACTTC
TRBD1	TRBV6-5	.	TRBJ1-2	CASTARDRVNYGYTF	TGTGCCAGCACCGCCCGGGACAGGGTTAACTATGGCTACACCTTC
TRBD1	TRBV2	.	TRBJ1-5	CASRPQGQGRNQPQHF	TGTGCCAGCAGACCCCAAGGACAGGGCCGAAATCAGCCCCAGCATTTT
TRBD1	TRBV6-5	.	TRBJ2-7	CASRSGQGDEQYF	TGTGCCAGCAGGTCAGGACAGGGAGACGAGCAGTACTTC
TRBD1	TRBV5-3	.	TRBJ2-2	CARSLVPDRGRNTGELFF	TGTGCCAGAAGCCTGGTTCCCGACAGGGGGCGGAACACCGGGGAGCTGTTTTTT
TRBD2	TRBV2	.	TRBJ2-1	CANLAGVFNEQFF	TGTGCCAACCTAGCGGGGGTATTCAATGAGCAGTTCTTC
.	TRBV28	few	TRBJ1-2	CASNWALNYGYTF	TGTGCCAGCAACTGGGCGCTTAACTATGGCTACACCTTC
.	TRBV18	.	TRBJ1-4	CASSPVGQINEKLFF	TGTGCCAGCTCACCGGTAGGACAAATTAATGAAAAACTGTTTTTT
TRBD1	TRBV28	once	TRBJ2-3	CASSEGAGTQYF	TGTGCCAGCAGCGAGGGGGCGGGTACGCAGTATTTT
TRBD2	TRBV9	.	TRBJ2-1	CASSSVAGGNEQFF	TGTGCCAGCAGCTCGGTAGCGGGGGGCAATGAGCAGTTCTTC
.	TRBV13	.	TRBJ2-2	CASSFLAASTGELFF	TGTGCCAGCAGCTTTTTAGCGGCTTCCACCGGGGAGCTGTTTTTT
.	TRBV5-1	.	TRBJ1-1	CASSLSRGGKAFF	TGCGCCAGCAGCTTGAGTCGCGGGGGTAAAGCTTTCTTT